This T cell receptor beta chain was recovered during a study of CD8 T cells in Susac syndrome. Study overall: Among sequenced Susac syndrome patients, over 5 had active disease and roughly eight were in remission. Study-wide findings and caveats: There were under 20 Susac-specific public clones in total CD8+ repertoires and roughly 5 in CD8+ TEMRA repertoires. Susac CD8+ cells expanded clonally the most in TEMRA cells and in active patients.

With respect to this clonotype: As yet, its antigen is unknown.

From germline, CDR1 is SGDLS and CDR2 YYNGEE. The J segment lost 8 bases and the V segment lost 0 bases, leaving 0 bases of the junction unmatched. The length of the CDR3 is 12 residues. Random hexamers served to reverse transcribe about 0.45 to 1 ug RNA. TCRdb re-called the immunoSEQ multiplex PCR reads through MiXCR, storing one row per CDR3 protein. The table lists under 85,000 distinct CDR3 sequences, 94% of them singletons, with approximately 1% in the top ten. Patients with Susac syndrome met diagnostic criteria that were recently defined for definite or probable disease. Specimen: CD8+ T cells from PBMCs. This sequence originates from a human donor with Susac syndrome. The J gene is TRBJ2-3, the V gene TRBV9; 7 nucleotides match TRBD1. CDR3 amino acids: CASSVAGGTQYF. The CDR3 nucleotides are TGTGCCAGCAGCGTAGCAGGGGGTACGCAGTATTTT.